Given below is one T cell receptor (beta chain) in context. Its antigen is still unknown. The TCRbeta library was prepared with unique molecular identifiers. TCRdb redid the calling of the PCR reads with MiXCR, one entry per CDR3 protein. Counted here are about 900,000 distinct CDR3 sequences, about 29% occurring once; the ten biggest clones make up around 30%. The source of the sample is a study of T-cell reconstitution after alpha-beta-depleted transplantation in children. General study results and limits: Reportedly, roughly two months post-transplant, alpha-beta T cells arose from several hundred expanded graft clones.

CDR3 length equals 15 residues. J gave up 1 base and V 6 bases, and 8 bases lay outside the gene matches. Looked up from germline, CDR1 is LGHDT and CDR2 is YNNKEL (reference sequence). The receptor was isolated from a boy in the first two years of life who had a stem cell transplant for SCID, so the T cells may come from the graft donor. The chain employs TRBV3-1 and TRBJ1-2; 7 bases map to TRBD1. Material: PBMCs, mostly from graft donor cells, obtained 360 days after TCRalphabeta/CD19-depleted stem cell transplant. The CDR3 sequence: CASSGGRDSNYGYTF. The CDR3 bases are TGTGCCAGCAGTGGCGGGAGGGACAGTAACTATGGCTACACCTTC.